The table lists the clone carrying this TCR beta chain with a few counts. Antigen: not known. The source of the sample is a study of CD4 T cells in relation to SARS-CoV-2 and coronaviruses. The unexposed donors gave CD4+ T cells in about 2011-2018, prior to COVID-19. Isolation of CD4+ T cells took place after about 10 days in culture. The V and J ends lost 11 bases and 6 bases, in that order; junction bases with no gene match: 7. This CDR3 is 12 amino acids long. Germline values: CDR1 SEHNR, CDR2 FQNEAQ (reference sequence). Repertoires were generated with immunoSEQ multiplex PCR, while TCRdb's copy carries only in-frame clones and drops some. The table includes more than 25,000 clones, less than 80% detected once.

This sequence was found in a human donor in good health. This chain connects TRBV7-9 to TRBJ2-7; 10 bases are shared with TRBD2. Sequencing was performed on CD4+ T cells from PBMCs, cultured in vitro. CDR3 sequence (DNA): TGTGCCGGTAGCGGGAGGTATGGCGAGCAGTACTTC. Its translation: CAGSGRYGEQYF. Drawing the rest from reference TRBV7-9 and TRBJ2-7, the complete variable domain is DTGVSQNPRHKITKRGQNVTFRCDPISEHNRLYWYRQTLGQGPEFLTYFQNEAQLEKSRLLSDRFSAERPKGSFSTLEIQRTEQGDSAMYLCAGSGRYGEQYFGPGTRLTVT.